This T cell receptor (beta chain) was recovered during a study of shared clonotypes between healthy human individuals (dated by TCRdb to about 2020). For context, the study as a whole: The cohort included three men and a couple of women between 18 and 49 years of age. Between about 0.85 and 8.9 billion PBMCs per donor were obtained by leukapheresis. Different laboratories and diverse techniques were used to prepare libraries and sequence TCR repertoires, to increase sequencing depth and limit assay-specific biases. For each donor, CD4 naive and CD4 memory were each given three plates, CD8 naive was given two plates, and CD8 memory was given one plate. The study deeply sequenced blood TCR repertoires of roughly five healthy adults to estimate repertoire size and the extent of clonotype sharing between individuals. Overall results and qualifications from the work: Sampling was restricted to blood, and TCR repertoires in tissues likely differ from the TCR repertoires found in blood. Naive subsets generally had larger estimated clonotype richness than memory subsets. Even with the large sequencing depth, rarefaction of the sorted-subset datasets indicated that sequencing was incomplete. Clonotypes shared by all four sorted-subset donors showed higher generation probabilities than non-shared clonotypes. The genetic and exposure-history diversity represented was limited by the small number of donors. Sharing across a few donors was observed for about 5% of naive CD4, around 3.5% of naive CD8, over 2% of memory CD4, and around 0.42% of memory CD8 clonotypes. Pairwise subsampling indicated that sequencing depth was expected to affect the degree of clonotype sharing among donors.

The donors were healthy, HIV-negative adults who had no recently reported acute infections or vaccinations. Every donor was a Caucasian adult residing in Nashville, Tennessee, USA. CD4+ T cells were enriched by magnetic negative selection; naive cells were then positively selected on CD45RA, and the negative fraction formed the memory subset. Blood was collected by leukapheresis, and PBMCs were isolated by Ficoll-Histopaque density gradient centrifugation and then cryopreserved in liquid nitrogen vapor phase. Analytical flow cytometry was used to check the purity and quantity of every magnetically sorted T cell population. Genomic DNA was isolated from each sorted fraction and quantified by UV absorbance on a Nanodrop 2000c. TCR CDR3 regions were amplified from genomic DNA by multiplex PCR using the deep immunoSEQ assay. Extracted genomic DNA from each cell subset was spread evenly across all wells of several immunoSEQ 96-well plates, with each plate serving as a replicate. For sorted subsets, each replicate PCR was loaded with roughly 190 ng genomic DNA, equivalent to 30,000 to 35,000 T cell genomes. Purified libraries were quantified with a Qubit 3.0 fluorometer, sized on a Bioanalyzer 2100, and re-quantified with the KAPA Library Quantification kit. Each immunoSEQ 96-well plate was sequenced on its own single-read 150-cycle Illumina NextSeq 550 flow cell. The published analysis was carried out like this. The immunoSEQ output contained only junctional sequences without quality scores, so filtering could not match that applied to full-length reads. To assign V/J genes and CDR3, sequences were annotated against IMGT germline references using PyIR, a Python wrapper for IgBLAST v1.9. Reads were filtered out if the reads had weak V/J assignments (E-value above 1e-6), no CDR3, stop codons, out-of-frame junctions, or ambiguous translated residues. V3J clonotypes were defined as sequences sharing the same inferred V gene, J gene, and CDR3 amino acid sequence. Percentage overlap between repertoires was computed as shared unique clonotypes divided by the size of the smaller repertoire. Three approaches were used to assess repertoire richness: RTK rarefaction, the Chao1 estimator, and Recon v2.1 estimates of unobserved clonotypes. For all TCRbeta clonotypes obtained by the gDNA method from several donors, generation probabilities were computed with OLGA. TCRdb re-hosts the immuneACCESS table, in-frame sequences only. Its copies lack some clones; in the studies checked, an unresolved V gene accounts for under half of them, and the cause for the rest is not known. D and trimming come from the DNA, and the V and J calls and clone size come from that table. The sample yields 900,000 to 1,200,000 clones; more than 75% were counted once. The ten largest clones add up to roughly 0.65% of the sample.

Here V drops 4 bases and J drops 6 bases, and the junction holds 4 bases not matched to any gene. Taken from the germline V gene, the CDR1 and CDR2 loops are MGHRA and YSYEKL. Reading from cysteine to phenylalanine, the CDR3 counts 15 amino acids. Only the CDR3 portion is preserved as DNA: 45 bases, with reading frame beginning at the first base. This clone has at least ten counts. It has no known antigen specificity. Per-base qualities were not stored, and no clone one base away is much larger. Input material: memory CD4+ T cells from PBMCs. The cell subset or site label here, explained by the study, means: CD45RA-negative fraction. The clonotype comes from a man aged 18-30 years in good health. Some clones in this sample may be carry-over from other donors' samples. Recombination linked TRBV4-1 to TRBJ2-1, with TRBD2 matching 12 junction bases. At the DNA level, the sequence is TGCGCCAGCAGCCGGACTAGCGGGGTACCCAATGAGCAGTTCTTC. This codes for CASSRTSGVPNEQFF.